The rows below give T cell receptor beta chains drawn from one sample of a study of cytomegalovirus exposure and HLA in healthy donors. Profiled with immunoSEQ multiplex PCR; TCRdb holds only in-frame clones, not every one. The table shows some 200,000 clones, with roughly 12% occurring only once. The sequenced sample consisted of PBMCs. The receptors stem from a man in his fifties or sixties in good health and CMV-seropositive. Both conserved end residues are part of each CDR3. A D gene is named only where the DNA matches it firmly. Expanded clones are given a class, and other clones once, few, many or no size at all.

-	TRBV2	TRBJ1-4	few	CASATADRPIF	TGTGCCAGCGCGACCGCCGACAGGCCCATTTTT
TRBD2	TRBV11-3	TRBJ2-5	few	CASSFLAGNRETQYF	TGTGCCAGCAGCTTCCTAGCGGGGAACAGAGAGACCCAGTACTTC
TRBD1	TRBV6-5	TRBJ1-4	-	CASSLGQGPNEKLFF	TGTGCCAGCAGCCTAGGACAGGGGCCTAATGAAAAACTGTTTTTT
TRBD1	TRBV7-8	TRBJ1-2	-	CASSLVGTGFIGYTF	TGTGCCAGCAGCTTAGTAGGGACAGGGTTTATTGGCTACACCTTC
-	TRBV5-6	TRBJ2-3	-	CASSLMAADTQYF	TGTGCCAGCAGCTTGATGGCGGCAGATACGCAGTATTTT
-	TRBV4-3	TRBJ1-6	few	CASSHLKSLGGSPLHF	TGCGCCAGCAGCCATTTAAAGTCTCTTGGAGGTTCACCCCTCCACTTT
-	TRBV7-8	TRBJ1-6	few	CASTPLLTGPLHF	TGTGCCAGCACCCCGCTATTGACCGGGCCCCTCCACTTT
TRBD1	TRBV6-1	TRBJ1-1	few	CASSAPGTGGTEAFF	TGTGCCAGCAGTGCCCCCGGGACAGGGGGCACTGAAGCTTTCTTT
TRBD1	TRBV19	TRBJ1-5	few	CASSMLQGAYQPQHF	TGTGCCAGTAGTATGTTACAGGGGGCATATCAGCCCCAGCATTTT
TRBD1	TRBV10-3	TRBJ1-6	-	CAIGTVDNSPLHF	TGTGCCATCGGGACAGTTGATAATTCACCCCTCCACTTT
-	TRBV4-1	TRBJ2-2	few	CASSQVRVGVNTGELFF	TGCGCCAGCAGCCAAGTGAGGGTAGGCGTGAACACCGGGGAGCTGTTTTTT
-	TRBV7-2	TRBJ1-4	few	CASSPSGLREKLFF	TGTGCCAGCAGCCCCTCCGGGCTTCGGGAGAAACTGTTTTTT
-	TRBV28	TRBJ1-5	few	CASSLSGYSNQPQHF	TGTGCCAGCAGCCTCTCAGGATATAGCAATCAGCCCCAGCATTTT
-	TRBV28	TRBJ2-3	few	CASSSGLYADTQYF	TGTGCCAGCAGTTCTGGCCTGTACGCTGATACGCAGTATTTT
-	TRBV5-1	TRBJ1-6	-	CASSLEQGASPLHF	TGCGCCAGCAGCTTGGAACAGGGTGCTTCACCCCTCCACTTT
TRBD1	TRBV18	TRBJ2-2	-	CASSPGTGKNTGELFF	TGTGCCAGCTCACCGGGGACAGGGAAGAACACCGGGGAGCTGTTTTTT
-	TRBV29-1	TRBJ2-1	few	CSVEEQGRMKQFF	TGCAGCGTTGAAGAGCAGGGGCGAATGAAGCAGTTCTTC
-	TRBV30	TRBJ1-2	-	CAWSTGNDYGYTF	TGTGCCTGGAGTACAGGGAACGACTATGGCTACACCTTC
-	TRBV7-2	TRBJ1-4	-	CASSLEYGNEKLFF	TGTGCCAGCAGCTTAGAGTACGGGAATGAAAAACTGTTTTTT
-	TRBV7-2	TRBJ2-1	-	CASSFDRTSYNEQFF	TGTGCCAGCAGCTTCGACAGGACTTCCTACAATGAGCAGTTCTTC
-	TRBV28	TRBJ1-2	few	CASSLTGPGYGYTF	TGTGCCAGCAGTCTGACAGGCCCGGGCTATGGCTACACCTTC
-	TRBV19	TRBJ2-7	-	CASSSDPSNTYEQYF	TGTGCCAGTAGTTCCGATCCGTCTAATACCTACGAGCAGTACTTC
TRBD1	TRBV5-5	TRBJ1-1	-	CASSLRTGWVGTSTEAFF	TGTGCCAGCAGCTTGAGGACAGGGTGGGTGGGGACCAGCACTGAAGCTTTCTTT
TRBD2	TRBV4-2	TRBJ2-7	-	CASSQDPAGGFYEQYF	TGTGCCAGCAGCCAAGATCCGGCGGGGGGGTTCTACGAGCAGTACTTC
TRBD1	TRBV2	TRBJ1-5	-	CASRAPGQLNQHQHF	TGTGCCAGCAGAGCGCCGGGACAGCTAAATCAGCACCAGCATTTT
TRBD2	TRBV9	TRBJ2-1	-	CASGGSGGPLNEQFF	TGTGCCAGCGGGGGTAGCGGGGGCCCTTTGAATGAGCAGTTCTTC
-	TRBV5-4	TRBJ2-6	few	CASSLPSPGANVLTF	TGTGCCAGCAGCTTGCCCTCCCCTGGGGCCAACGTCCTGACTTTC
-	TRBV11-3	TRBJ1-1	-	CASSLGTGVTEAFF	TGTGCCAGCAGCTTAGGTACCGGGGTCACTGAAGCTTTCTTT
-	TRBV7-3	TRBJ2-3	once	CASSSGADTQYF	TGTGCCAGCAGCTCCGGGGCAGATACGCAGTATTTT
-	TRBV7-2	TRBJ2-5	-	CAQTATGETQYF	TGTGCCCAGACCGCGACGGGAGAGACCCAGTACTTC
-	TRBV28	TRBJ1-5	few	CASTVSNQPQHF	TGTGCCAGCACCGTAAGCAATCAGCCCCAGCATTTT
TRBD1	TRBV9	TRBJ2-1	-	CASTPDRGLPSLSYNEQFF	TGTGCCAGCACCCCGGACAGGGGGCTCCCGAGTCTCTCCTACAATGAGCAGTTCTTC
-	TRBV4-3	TRBJ1-5	few	CASSLQYRDYSNQPQHF	TGCGCCAGCAGCCTCCAATACAGGGATTATAGCAATCAGCCCCAGCATTTT
-	TRBV28	TRBJ1-1	few	CASKKKGHQNTEAFF	TGTGCCAGCAAAAAGAAGGGACACCAGAACACTGAAGCTTTCTTT
TRBD1	TRBV5-1	TRBJ2-6	-	CASSLEGGGGANVLTF	TGCGCCAGCAGCTTGGAAGGGGGCGGTGGGGCCAACGTCCTGACTTTC
-	TRBV7-2	TRBJ1-5	few	CASSLDGAGNQPQHF	TGTGCCAGCAGCTTAGATGGGGCAGGGAATCAGCCCCAGCATTTT
TRBD1	TRBV11-2	TRBJ1-2	few	CASSAGTGPYYGYTF	TGTGCCAGCAGCGCGGGGACAGGGCCCTACTATGGCTACACCTTC
-	TRBV6-5	TRBJ1-4	few	CASSYSLGATNEKLFF	TGTGCCAGCAGTTACTCGTTGGGAGCAACTAATGAAAAACTGTTTTTT
TRBD2	TRBV15	TRBJ2-1	-	CATSPRTSGPYNEQFF	TGTGCCACCAGCCCTCGGACTAGCGGCCCTTACAATGAGCAGTTCTTC
TRBD2	TRBV29-1	TRBJ2-1	-	CSFAGGGANNEQFF	TGCAGCTTCGCCGGCGGGGGGGCGAATAATGAGCAGTTCTTC
TRBD1	TRBV19	TRBJ1-1	few	CASGRQGNTEAFF	TGTGCCAGTGGAAGACAGGGGAACACTGAAGCTTTCTTT
TRBD1	TRBV5-1	TRBJ1-6	few	CASSGGDRVFSPLHF	TGCGCCAGCAGCGGGGGGGACAGGGTGTTTTCACCCCTCCACTTT
-	TRBV5-1	TRBJ1-4	-	CASSSGRWQGKPTNEKLFF	TGCGCCAGCAGCTCGGGGCGGTGGCAGGGGAAACCAACTAATGAAAAACTGTTTTTT
TRBD1	TRBV29-1	TRBJ2-4	few	CSVKPRQGAGNIQYF	TGCAGCGTTAAGCCTCGACAGGGGGCCGGAAACATTCAGTACTTC
TRBD1	TRBV6-5	TRBJ1-2	-	CASRGTGRAYGYTF	TGTGCCAGCAGGGGGACAGGGCGTGCCTATGGCTACACCTTC
-	TRBV5-4	TRBJ1-2	few	CASSLEGSTLNYGYTF	TGTGCCAGCAGCTTGGAGGGGTCCACCCTAAACTATGGCTACACCTTC
TRBD1	TRBV5-1	TRBJ2-7	once	CASSLVPGQGAEQYF	TGCGCCAGCAGCTTGGTCCCGGGACAGGGGGCTGAGCAGTACTTC
-	TRBV9	TRBJ1-1	few	CASSVGGARFEAFF	TGTGCCAGCAGCGTAGGCGGCGCTAGGTTTGAGGCTTTCTTT
TRBD1	TRBV29-1	TRBJ2-2	few	CSVTGQASNTGELFF	TGCAGCGTTACCGGACAGGCTTCGAACACCGGGGAGCTGTTTTTT
-	TRBV28	TRBJ1-6	few	CASSGAGVSPLHF	TGTGCCAGCAGTGGGGCGGGGGTTTCACCCCTCCACTTT
-	TRBV2	TRBJ1-3	few	CASSGDFSGNTIYF	TGTGCCAGCAGTGGGGACTTCTCTGGAAACACCATATATTTT
TRBD2	TRBV7-3	TRBJ2-3	-	CASSKQSAGGTDTQYF	TGTGCCAGCAGCAAGCAGTCGGCGGGGGGCACAGATACGCAGTATTTT
-	TRBV6-6	TRBJ2-4	few	CASSFAGAAKNIQYF	TGTGCCAGCAGTTTCGCAGGGGCAGCCAAAAACATTCAGTACTTC
TRBD1	TRBV9	TRBJ1-1	-	CASSANSGQGAFF	TGTGCCAGCAGCGCAAACTCCGGACAGGGAGCTTTCTTT
-	TRBV5-1	TRBJ1-4	few	CASSLTSEEKLFF	TGCGCCAGCAGCTTAACCTCGGAGGAAAAACTGTTTTTT
-	TRBV30	TRBJ2-5	few	CASGQETQYF	TGTGCCTCAGGGCAAGAGACCCAGTACTTC